A selection of T cell receptor beta chains follows, all from one sample in a study of OX40 agonist ivuxolimab in advanced cancers. Measured with immunoSEQ multiplex PCR; TCRdb has only the in-frame clones, and not every one. The data show fewer than 85,000 clones, 80% to 85% seen once. This specimen consisted of CD4+ or CD8+ T cells sorted from blood, obtained in a trial of the OX40 agonist ivuxolimab. The receptors here all came from an adult with an advanced solid tumor such as melanoma, head and neck, liver or kidney cancer. Each CDR3 is given with its conserved first and last residue. Each record gives: CDR3 protein, CDR3 DNA, clone size, D gene, J gene, V gene. D genes are given only for firm matches. Only some rows state a clone size, as once, few, many or a class for expanded clones.

CDR3 protein: CASRGTGITSTIYF
CDR3 DNA: TGTGCCAGCAGAGGGACAGGGATAACAAGCACCATATATTTT
clone size: .
D gene: TRBD1
J gene: TRBJ1-3
V gene: TRBV28

CDR3 protein: CASSFPDVGGYTF
CDR3 DNA: TGTGCCAGCAGCTTTCCGGATGTAGGGGGCTACACCTTC
clone size: few
D gene: .
J gene: TRBJ1-2
V gene: TRBV7-2

CDR3 protein: CASSLTGFYGYTF
CDR3 DNA: TGTGCCAGCAGTCTGACAGGGTTCTATGGCTACACCTTC
clone size: .
D gene: TRBD1
J gene: TRBJ1-2
V gene: TRBV27

CDR3 protein: CASSLGGAGEWAGTDTQYF
CDR3 DNA: TGTGCCAGCAGCTTAGGGGGCGCAGGGGAATGGGCTGGGACAGATACGCAGTATTTT
clone size: .
D gene: .
J gene: TRBJ2-3
V gene: TRBV7-8

CDR3 protein: CASSSLKRVQPQHF
CDR3 DNA: TGTGCCAGCAGCTCTCTGAAGCGAGTCCAGCCCCAGCATTTT
clone size: .
D gene: .
J gene: TRBJ1-5
V gene: TRBV28

CDR3 protein: CASSSGPSNQPQHF
CDR3 DNA: TGTGCCAGCAGCTCAGGGCCGAGCAATCAGCCCCAGCATTTT
clone size: .
D gene: .
J gene: TRBJ1-5
V gene: TRBV5-4

CDR3 protein: CASSIGQRHGYTF
CDR3 DNA: TGTGCCAGCAGTATCGGACAGAGGCATGGCTACACCTTC
clone size: .
D gene: .
J gene: TRBJ1-2
V gene: TRBV6-5

CDR3 protein: CASRAAGTTDTQYF
CDR3 DNA: TGTGCCAGCAGGGCCGCCGGGACCACAGATACGCAGTATTTT
clone size: .
D gene: .
J gene: TRBJ2-3
V gene: TRBV2

CDR3 protein: CASSLSGHTGELFF
CDR3 DNA: TGTGCCAGCAGCTTGTCCGGGCACACCGGGGAGCTGTTTTTT
clone size: .
D gene: .
J gene: TRBJ2-2
V gene: TRBV11-3

CDR3 protein: CASSQDRTNYGYTF
CDR3 DNA: TGCGCCAGCAGCCAGGACAGGACGAACTATGGCTACACCTTC
clone size: .
D gene: TRBD1
J gene: TRBJ1-2
V gene: TRBV5-1

CDR3 protein: CASSYRPEGETQYF
CDR3 DNA: TGTGCCAGCAGTTACCGGCCGGAGGGGGAGACCCAGTACTTC
clone size: once
D gene: .
J gene: TRBJ2-5
V gene: TRBV6-5

CDR3 protein: CASSSTDRPPSTDTQYF
CDR3 DNA: TGCGCCAGCAGCTCCACTGACAGGCCTCCTAGCACAGATACGCAGTATTTT
clone size: few
D gene: .
J gene: TRBJ2-3
V gene: TRBV5-1

CDR3 protein: CASKGLTEAFF
CDR3 DNA: TGTGCCAGCAAAGGTTTGACTGAAGCTTTCTTT
clone size: .
D gene: .
J gene: TRBJ1-1
V gene: TRBV6-5

CDR3 protein: CASSLASGGANYEQYF
CDR3 DNA: TGTGCCAGTAGCCTTGCGAGCGGAGGAGCTAACTACGAGCAGTACTTC
clone size: .
D gene: .
J gene: TRBJ2-7
V gene: TRBV19

CDR3 protein: CASSTADRGSPLHF
CDR3 DNA: TGTGCCAGCAGCACCGCCGACAGGGGATCACCCCTCCACTTT
clone size: few
D gene: TRBD1
J gene: TRBJ1-6
V gene: TRBV9

CDR3 protein: CSVGTGTDTEAFF
CDR3 DNA: TGCAGCGTCGGTACCGGGACAGACACTGAAGCTTTCTTT
clone size: few
D gene: TRBD1
J gene: TRBJ1-1
V gene: TRBV29-1

CDR3 protein: CASSESYSNQPQHF
CDR3 DNA: TGTGCCAGCAGTGAATCTTATAGCAATCAGCCCCAGCATTTT
clone size: .
D gene: .
J gene: TRBJ1-5
V gene: TRBV6-1

CDR3 protein: CATRSTHSTDTQYF
CDR3 DNA: TGTGCCACGCGATCCACACATAGCACAGATACGCAGTATTTT
clone size: .
D gene: .
J gene: TRBJ2-3
V gene: TRBV19

CDR3 protein: CASSPQAAYGYTF
CDR3 DNA: TGTGCCAGCAGCCCCCAGGCGGCCTATGGCTACACCTTC
clone size: .
D gene: .
J gene: TRBJ1-2
V gene: TRBV4-2

CDR3 protein: CASSLLDRGTEAFF
CDR3 DNA: TGTGCCAGCAGCTTGTTAGACAGAGGCACTGAAGCTTTCTTT
clone size: few
D gene: .
J gene: TRBJ1-1
V gene: TRBV5-5

CDR3 protein: CASSSLEGLGELFF
CDR3 DNA: TGTGCCAGCAGTTCCCTAGAAGGGTTGGGGGAGCTGTTTTTT
clone size: .
D gene: .
J gene: TRBJ2-2
V gene: TRBV6-5

CDR3 protein: CASSGGQYGYTF
CDR3 DNA: TGTGCCAGCAGTGGGGGTCAATATGGCTACACCTTC
clone size: .
D gene: .
J gene: TRBJ1-2
V gene: TRBV2

CDR3 protein: CATSATGGHTGELFF
CDR3 DNA: TGTGCCACCAGCGCCACGGGGGGACACACCGGGGAGCTGTTTTTT
clone size: .
D gene: TRBD2
J gene: TRBJ2-2
V gene: TRBV5-4

CDR3 protein: CASSERQASTNEKLFF
CDR3 DNA: TGTGCCAGCAGTGAACGGCAGGCAAGCACTAATGAAAAACTGTTTTTT
clone size: .
D gene: .
J gene: TRBJ1-4
V gene: TRBV2

CDR3 protein: CASSLFAGGNSPLHF
CDR3 DNA: TGTGCCAGCAGTTTATTTGCGGGGGGCAATTCACCCCTCCACTTT
clone size: .
D gene: .
J gene: TRBJ1-6
V gene: TRBV28

CDR3 protein: CASSRTIDSTYGYTF
CDR3 DNA: TGCGCCAGCAGCCGTACCATCGACAGTACCTATGGCTACACCTTC
clone size: .
D gene: .
J gene: TRBJ1-2
V gene: TRBV5-1

CDR3 protein: CASSSLGTPNSPLHF
CDR3 DNA: TGTGCCAGCAGCTCCCTCGGGACTCCAAATTCACCCCTCCACTTT
clone size: .
D gene: .
J gene: TRBJ1-6
V gene: TRBV11-3

CDR3 protein: CASSVTGVDGELFF
CDR3 DNA: TGTGCCAGCAGTGTTACAGGGGTGGACGGGGAGCTGTTTTTT
clone size: .
D gene: TRBD1
J gene: TRBJ2-2
V gene: TRBV6-1

CDR3 protein: CASSARGVGNTGELFF
CDR3 DNA: TGTGCCAGCAGTGCGAGGGGCGTCGGAAACACCGGGGAGCTGTTTTTT
clone size: .
D gene: .
J gene: TRBJ2-2
V gene: TRBV6-1

CDR3 protein: CASWTANQPQHF
CDR3 DNA: TGTGCGTCATGGACAGCAAATCAGCCCCAGCATTTT
clone size: .
D gene: .
J gene: TRBJ1-5
V gene: TRBV6-6

CDR3 protein: CASSKRQGGDYGYTF
CDR3 DNA: TGTGCCAGTAGTAAAAGACAGGGCGGCGACTATGGCTACACCTTC
clone size: .
D gene: TRBD1
J gene: TRBJ1-2
V gene: TRBV19

CDR3 protein: CASSLGSLNSGNTIYF
CDR3 DNA: TGTGCCAGCAGCTTAGGCAGTCTAAACTCTGGAAACACCATATATTTT
clone size: once
D gene: .
J gene: TRBJ1-3
V gene: TRBV11-2

CDR3 protein: CASSFGEGLDTQYF
CDR3 DNA: TGCGCCAGCAGCTTCGGTGAAGGGTTGGATACGCAGTATTTT
clone size: .
D gene: .
J gene: TRBJ2-3
V gene: TRBV5-1

CDR3 protein: CASSGTSGGYEQFF
CDR3 DNA: TGTGCCAGTAGCGGGACTAGCGGGGGGTATGAGCAGTTCTTC
clone size: .
D gene: TRBD2
J gene: TRBJ2-1
V gene: TRBV19

CDR3 protein: CASNRDRLDEQYF
CDR3 DNA: TGTGCCAGCAATCGGGACAGGTTAGACGAGCAGTACTTC
clone size: .
D gene: TRBD1
J gene: TRBJ2-7
V gene: TRBV6-1

CDR3 protein: CATLPLTVYYGYTF
CDR3 DNA: TGTGCCACCCTCCCCCTTACAGTGTACTATGGCTACACCTTC
clone size: few
D gene: .
J gene: TRBJ1-2
V gene: TRBV6-4

CDR3 protein: CASSKEFGHPNYGYTF
CDR3 DNA: TGTGCCAGCAGCAAAGAGTTCGGGCACCCTAACTATGGCTACACCTTC
clone size: .
D gene: .
J gene: TRBJ1-2
V gene: TRBV21-1

CDR3 protein: CASSLRTVYNSPLHF
CDR3 DNA: TGTGCCAGCAGCCTTCGGACGGTCTATAATTCACCCCTCCACTTT
clone size: .
D gene: .
J gene: TRBJ1-6
V gene: TRBV11-2

CDR3 protein: CATSRDRGVNEQFF
CDR3 DNA: TGTGCCACCAGCAGGGACAGGGGGGTTAATGAGCAGTTCTTC
clone size: .
D gene: TRBD1
J gene: TRBJ2-1
V gene: TRBV15

CDR3 protein: CASSVAGYEQYF
CDR3 DNA: TGTGCCAGTAGTGTAGCAGGTTACGAGCAGTACTTC
clone size: .
D gene: .
J gene: TRBJ2-7
V gene: TRBV19

CDR3 protein: CASSGGTGGASYEQYF
CDR3 DNA: TGCGCCAGCAGCGGGGGGACAGGGGGTGCGTCCTACGAGCAGTACTTC
clone size: .
D gene: TRBD1
J gene: TRBJ2-7
V gene: TRBV5-1

CDR3 protein: CASSTEEQGALNTEAFF
CDR3 DNA: TGTGCCAGCAGTACAGAGGAACAGGGGGCTCTGAACACTGAAGCTTTCTTT
clone size: .
D gene: TRBD1
J gene: TRBJ1-1
V gene: TRBV27

CDR3 protein: CASSLAGRGTGELFF
CDR3 DNA: TGTGCCAGCAGCTTGGCCGGTAGGGGCACCGGGGAGCTGTTTTTT
clone size: .
D gene: .
J gene: TRBJ2-2
V gene: TRBV5-6

CDR3 protein: CASSFQGEETQYF
CDR3 DNA: TGCGCCAGCAGCTTTCAGGGAGAAGAGACCCAGTACTTC
clone size: .
D gene: .
J gene: TRBJ2-5
V gene: TRBV5-1

CDR3 protein: CASSPSPGGASKAFF
CDR3 DNA: TGTGCCAGCAGTCCATCCCCAGGGGGCGCAAGTAAGGCTTTCTTT
clone size: medium-sized
D gene: TRBD1
J gene: TRBJ1-1
V gene: TRBV2

CDR3 protein: CASSPVGASYNEQFF
CDR3 DNA: TGTGCCAGCAGCCCCGTGGGGGCCTCCTACAATGAGCAGTTCTTC
clone size: .
D gene: .
J gene: TRBJ2-1
V gene: TRBV9

CDR3 protein: CASSQGLAGGHRRTQYF
CDR3 DNA: TGTGCCAGCAGCCAAGGACTAGCGGGGGGCCACCGTCGGACCCAGTACTTC
clone size: .
D gene: TRBD2
J gene: TRBJ2-5
V gene: TRBV14

CDR3 protein: CSARVGNTIYF
CDR3 DNA: TGCAGTGCTAGAGTCGGGAACACCATATATTTT
clone size: few
D gene: .
J gene: TRBJ1-3
V gene: TRBV20-1

CDR3 protein: CASSEAGTYSGYTF
CDR3 DNA: TGTGCCAGCAGTGAAGCGGGGACCTATAGCGGCTACACCTTC
clone size: .
D gene: .
J gene: TRBJ1-2
V gene: TRBV6-1

CDR3 protein: CSGLGVETQYF
CDR3 DNA: TGCAGCGGGCTCGGTGTTGAGACCCAGTACTTC
clone size: few
D gene: .
J gene: TRBJ2-5
V gene: TRBV29-1

CDR3 protein: CASSLNRAGYNSPLHF
CDR3 DNA: TGTGCCAGCAGCTTAAATAGGGCAGGGTATAATTCACCCCTCCACTTT
clone size: .
D gene: .
J gene: TRBJ1-6
V gene: TRBV7-2

CDR3 protein: CASSQDPSTRAKQYF
CDR3 DNA: TGTGCCAGCAGCCAAGACCCTTCGACTCGCGCCAAGCAGTACTTC
clone size: once
D gene: .
J gene: TRBJ2-7
V gene: TRBV14

CDR3 protein: CASSLGQGTQPQHF
CDR3 DNA: TGCGCCAGCAGCTTAGGACAGGGCACTCAGCCCCAGCATTTT
clone size: .
D gene: TRBD1
J gene: TRBJ1-5
V gene: TRBV5-1

CDR3 protein: CASRKAGNYEQYF
CDR3 DNA: TGTGCCAGCAGAAAGGCAGGGAATTACGAGCAGTACTTC
clone size: .
D gene: .
J gene: TRBJ2-7
V gene: TRBV6-5

CDR3 protein: CASSQDRGDGRTQYF
CDR3 DNA: TGTGCCAGCAGCCAAGATCGAGGTGACGGACGTACGCAGTATTTT
clone size: .
D gene: .
J gene: TRBJ2-3
V gene: TRBV4-2

CDR3 protein: CSATAGDTIYF
CDR3 DNA: TGCAGTGCCACTGCGGGAGACACCATATATTTT
clone size: .
D gene: .
J gene: TRBJ1-3
V gene: TRBV20-1

CDR3 protein: CASKVGVGGRGSEAFF
CDR3 DNA: TGCGCCAGCAAGGTGGGCGTGGGGGGCCGGGGATCTGAAGCTTTCTTT
clone size: .
D gene: .
J gene: TRBJ1-1
V gene: TRBV5-1

CDR3 protein: CASRGGLMDYGYTF
CDR3 DNA: TGTGCCAGCAGAGGGGGCCTGATGGACTATGGCTACACCTTC
clone size: .
D gene: TRBD1
J gene: TRBJ1-2
V gene: TRBV6-1

CDR3 protein: CASKGQTLSYEQYF
CDR3 DNA: TGCGCCAGCAAGGGACAGACCCTCTCCTACGAGCAGTACTTC
clone size: medium-sized
D gene: TRBD1
J gene: TRBJ2-7
V gene: TRBV5-1